The 16 T cell receptor beta chains below all came from one sample that was sequenced in a study of cytomegalovirus exposure and HLA in healthy donors. PCR involved 60 Vbeta and 13 Jbeta primers. Here immunoSEQ multiplex PCR was the method, and the copy in TCRdb shows in-frame clones only, minus some. The sample carries 50,000 or so clones, roughly four fifths recorded once. The sequenced sample consisted of PBMCs. These receptors originate from a boy aged 5-17 years in good health and CMV-seropositive.

The rearrangement uses TRBV19 and TRBJ1-1; TRBD1 is a possible D gene (6 bases). The V end was cut by 7 bases, the J end by 5 bases, with 23 bases between. Germline V lookup: CDR1 LNHDA, CDR2 SQIVND (reference sequence). CDR3 length: 16 residues. CDR3 sequence: CASKQGRVLDGTEAFF. Written as DNA, the CDR3 is TGTGCCAGTAAGCAGGGGCGCGTTTTGGATGGTACTGAAGCTTTCTTT.

The J gene is TRBJ1-2, the V gene TRBV6-5; no clear D. Trimming took 7 bases from V and 7 from J, leaving 16 bases between them. Germline-derived CDR1 and CDR2 are MNHEY and SVGAGI. This CDR3 region has 13 residues. CDR3 coding DNA: TGTGCCAGCACCGACCGCGGGCTTGGTGGCTACACCTTC. Its translation is CASTDRGLGGYTF.

This clone was detected only once. The junction and the germline gene differ at one end; a read error may be behind it. DNA of the CDR3: TGTGCCAGCAGTCTAAAGCTAGCGGGGTACAGTGAGCAGTTCTTC. It yields the protein CASSLKLAGYSEQFF. The chain has TRBV2 and TRBJ2-1; 9 nucleotides line up with TRBD2. The germline gives CDR1 SNHLY, CDR2 FYNNEI. The CDR3 sequence is 15 residues long.

J is TRBJ1-1 and V is TRBV6-6; D is unclear. CDR3 length equals 11 residues. CDR1 and CDR2 (germline): MNHNY, SVGAGI (reference sequence). The CDR3 coding sequence is TGTGCATCCGGGCGGGCCACTGAAGCTTTCTTT. This gives the protein CASGRATEAFF.

This clone has more than one count but fewer than ten. The chain is built from TRBV7-3 and TRBJ2-1; D perhaps matches TRBD2 (6 bases). The V gene lost 2 bases and the J gene lost 0 bases, with 8 bases spanning the gap. This CDR3 is built from 15 residues. CDR1 SGHTA and CDR2 FQGTGA come from the germline V gene. CDR3 protein: CASSLDGSSYNEQFF. DNA of the CDR3: TGTGCCAGCAGCTTAGACGGGAGCTCCTACAATGAGCAGTTCTTC.

The chain couples TRBV5-1 to TRBJ2-1, with TRBD1 matching over 7 bases. With 4 bases clipped from V and 5 bases from J, the junction kept 9 bases outside the gene matches. Germline CDR1 is SGHRS and CDR2 is YFSETQ. The CDR3 covers 15 residues. CDR3 coding DNA: TGCGCCAGCAGCCCTTCTTGGGACAGAGACAATGAGCAGTTCTTC. It is translated as CASSPSWDRDNEQFF.

The chain employs TRBV6-5 and TRBJ1-5; D remains ambiguous. The CDR3 consists of 14 residues. Germline V gene data show CDR1 as MNHEY and CDR2 as SVGAGI. The V and J ends lost 5 bases and 0 bases respectively, with 8 bases between them. The CDR3: CASSKGDSNQPQHF. The CDR3 DNA follows: TGTGCCAGCAGTAAAGGAGATAGCAATCAGCCCCAGCATTTT.

The genes are TRBV27 and TRBJ1-1, with 9 bases matching TRBD1. CDR1 is MNHEY, CDR2 SMNVEV, per germline (reference sequence). The CDR3 is made up of 18 amino acids. The ends lost 3 bases at V and 4 bases at J; junction bases unmatched: 15. The CDR3 DNA sequence: TGTGCCAGCAGTTTGGGGCTCACAGGGGGCGCGTTGAGCACTGAAGCTTTCTTT. Translated, it gives CASSLGLTGGALSTEAFF.

Remarks on this clone: The junction differs from germline at one of its ends, possibly a read error. This chain joins TRBV7-9 and TRBJ2-5; D ambiguous. The CDR3 runs 11 residues. Germline values: CDR1 SEHNR, CDR2 FQNEAQ (reference sequence). The CDR3 DNA follows: TGTTCCAGCAGCCCTCAAGAGACCCAGTACTTC. Translation gives CSSSPQETQYF.

The chain joins TRBV6-5 to TRBJ1-4; D remains unclear. Germline V CDR1 and CDR2: MNHEY, SVGAGI. There are 15 residues in the CDR3. V lost 2 bases and J lost 8, with 15 bases in between. CDR3 sequence reads: CASSYGGPMREKLFF. DNA of the CDR3: TGTGCCAGCAGTTACGGAGGACCTATGAGGGAAAAACTGTTTTTT.

The CDR3 loop is CASSILAGDTGELFF. In DNA form, the CDR3 reads TGTGCCAGTAGTATATTAGCGGGGGATACCGGGGAGCTGTTTTTT. V and J are TRBV19 and TRBJ2-2; 9 bases align to TRBD2. There are 15 residues in the CDR3. The V gene's germline CDR1 is LNHDA and CDR2 SQIVND (reference sequence). Germline trimming cut 2 bases from V and 5 bases from J; bases unmatched to any gene: 3. Combining the CDR3 with reference TRBV19 and TRBJ2-2 gives the whole variable domain DGGITQSPKYLFRKEGQNVTLSCEQNLNHDAMYWYRQDPGQGLRLIYYSQIVNDFQKGDIAEGYSVSREKKESFPLTVTSAQKNPTAFYLCASSILAGDTGELFFGEGSRLTVL.

The chain employs TRBV11-2 and TRBJ2-5, with 9 bases that match TRBD2. The J call may be faulty, since TRBJ2-7 better matches the DNA end. Germline V gene lookup returns CDR1 SGHAT and CDR2 FQNNGV. The CDR3 extends over 16 amino acids. CDR3 sequence (DNA): TGTGCCAGCAGCTTAGTCCTAGCGGGGTCCTCCTACGAGCAGTACTTC. This encodes CASSLVLAGSSYEQYF.

The V call is TRBV5-4, the J call TRBJ2-1; TRBD1 aligns across 11 bases. J lost 7 bases, V lost 4 bases, and 10 bases had no gene match. CDR1 is SGHNT, CDR2 YYREEE, per germline (reference sequence). There are 16 residues in the CDR3. CDR3 residues: CASSPRGGTGGNEQFF. CDR3 DNA sequence: TGTGCCAGCAGCCCACGGGGCGGGACAGGGGGAAATGAGCAGTTCTTC.

V gene TRBV7-2 combines with J gene TRBJ2-5, with 9 bases fitting TRBD1. The J call may be wrong; the DNA end is better matched by TRBJ2-7. This CDR3 spans 16 amino acids. The germline gives CDR1 SGHTA, CDR2 FQGNSA. CDR3 amino acids: CASSLVPGQGDYEQYF. The DNA for the CDR3 is TGTGCCAGCAGCTTAGTCCCGGGACAGGGTGACTACGAGCAGTACTTC.

The chain uses TRBV5-4 and TRBJ1-6; 10 bases align to TRBD1. Germline CDR1 reads SGHNT; CDR2 reads YYREEE (reference sequence). The CDR3 spans 17 residues. The V gene end was trimmed by 0 bases and the J gene end by 10 bases; junction bases not matched to a gene: 10. The chain's CDR3 is CASSLGDRGPLGSPLHF. The CDR3 DNA sequence: TGTGCCAGCAGCTTGGGGGACAGGGGTCCCTTAGGGTCACCCCTCCACTTT.

V and J are TRBV19 and TRBJ1-1; D may be TRBD1 (5 bases). V was clipped by 5 bases and J by 1 base, with 8 bases between them. The CDR3 consists of 13 residues. CDR1 is LNHDA, CDR2 SQIVND, per germline (reference sequence). The chain's CDR3 is CASSFQGNTEAFF. DNA of the CDR3: TGTGCCAGTAGTTTTCAGGGGAACACTGAAGCTTTCTTT.